This is a list of T cell receptor beta chains from one sample in a study of response to subunit inactivated influenza vaccine. TCRdb analysed the RT-PCR reads with MiXCR anew, one entry per CDR3 protein. The top ten hold 11% of the sample, which has roughly 620,000 distinct CDR3 sequences, about 11% seen once. These data were also filed under a second study, of T cells expressing NK-cell markers.

This sample comprised PBMCs from blood, obtained on the day of vaccination. The source of these receptors is a man aged 50 to 60 who received an inactivated influenza vaccine. CDR3s include the opening cysteine and the closing phenylalanine or tryptophan. The order of the fields is CDR3 protein, J gene, clone size, V gene. Clone size, where shown, is once, few, many, or a class for clones that have expanded.

cdr3_aa: CSVEYRHLSSYEQYF; j_call: TRBJ2-7; clone_size: few; v_call: TRBV29-1
cdr3_aa: CATSRPGPEAFF; j_call: TRBJ1-1; clone_size: .; v_call: TRBV15
cdr3_aa: CASSLQGEGPYEQYF; j_call: TRBJ2-7; clone_size: .; v_call: TRBV7-6
cdr3_aa: CASSLELGNTEAFF; j_call: TRBJ1-1; clone_size: few; v_call: TRBV4-2
cdr3_aa: CASSLGEIYEQYF; j_call: TRBJ2-7; clone_size: few; v_call: TRBV12-3/TRBV12-4
cdr3_aa: CASTRNAGTDTQYF; j_call: TRBJ2-3; clone_size: .; v_call: TRBV5-1
cdr3_aa: CASRGQGSHEQYF; j_call: TRBJ2-7; clone_size: .; v_call: TRBV28
cdr3_aa: CASSQDRTRGGHGYTF; j_call: TRBJ1-2; clone_size: .; v_call: TRBV4-3
cdr3_aa: CASSPSGTSGSTDTQYF; j_call: TRBJ2-3; clone_size: few; v_call: TRBV9
cdr3_aa: CASRIWDSPLHF; j_call: TRBJ1-6; clone_size: .; v_call: TRBV28
cdr3_aa: CSATSGTYAYEQYF; j_call: TRBJ2-7; clone_size: few; v_call: TRBV20-1
cdr3_aa: CASSLAGQVNEKLFF; j_call: TRBJ1-4; clone_size: .; v_call: TRBV7-2
cdr3_aa: CASSSYRTSEAFF; j_call: TRBJ1-1; clone_size: few; v_call: TRBV5-6
cdr3_aa: CASSLVQLRSYEQYF; j_call: TRBJ2-7; clone_size: few; v_call: TRBV5-6
cdr3_aa: CSARVLGEGNEQFF; j_call: TRBJ2-1; clone_size: .; v_call: TRBV20-1
cdr3_aa: CASSEYYRDANTGELFF; j_call: TRBJ2-2; clone_size: many; v_call: TRBV25-1
cdr3_aa: CSAPFLGSYNSPLHF; j_call: TRBJ1-6; clone_size: .; v_call: TRBV20-1
cdr3_aa: CSVETGSNQPQHF; j_call: TRBJ1-5; clone_size: .; v_call: TRBV29-1
cdr3_aa: CASSAGGASDTQYF; j_call: TRBJ2-3; clone_size: .; v_call: TRBV7-9
cdr3_aa: CASSSLPGQASYGYTF; j_call: TRBJ1-2; clone_size: .; v_call: TRBV6-5
cdr3_aa: CASRYSGGPYNEQFF; j_call: TRBJ2-1; clone_size: few; v_call: TRBV6-2/TRBV6-3
cdr3_aa: CASSLVALNTGELFF; j_call: TRBJ2-2; clone_size: .; v_call: TRBV12-3/TRBV12-4
cdr3_aa: CASSHQDRGNIQYF; j_call: TRBJ2-4; clone_size: many; v_call: TRBV3-1
cdr3_aa: CASSLGPPGGSPYNEQFF; j_call: TRBJ2-1; clone_size: .; v_call: TRBV6-2/TRBV6-3
cdr3_aa: CASSTPAGGKNIQYF; j_call: TRBJ2-4; clone_size: few; v_call: TRBV6-5
cdr3_aa: CASSSTSGRPPGQFF; j_call: TRBJ2-1; clone_size: .; v_call: TRBV11-2